The following is a TCR beta chain sequence with its context. This record belongs to a study of shared clonotypes between healthy human individuals. This table comes from immunoSEQ multiplex PCR, and its TCRdb copy is limited to in-frame clones, with some not included. This table has roughly 380,000 clones, just over 95% appearing once. The CDR3 extends over 14 amino acids. Germline values: CDR1 MNHEY, CDR2 SVGAGI. With V trimmed by 10 bases and J by 3 bases, 6 bases remained unmatched. V and J are TRBV6-5 and TRBJ2-2, with 9 bases identical to TRBD1. The origin of this receptor is a man aged 25-40 years in good health. The sample consisted of memory CD8+ T cells sorted from blood. The subset denotes: CD45RO+ cells pooled with CCR7-negative TemRA cells. CDR3: CATQQGADTGELFF. CDR3 in DNA: TGTGCCACCCAACAGGGGGCGGACACCGGGGAGCTGTTTTTT.